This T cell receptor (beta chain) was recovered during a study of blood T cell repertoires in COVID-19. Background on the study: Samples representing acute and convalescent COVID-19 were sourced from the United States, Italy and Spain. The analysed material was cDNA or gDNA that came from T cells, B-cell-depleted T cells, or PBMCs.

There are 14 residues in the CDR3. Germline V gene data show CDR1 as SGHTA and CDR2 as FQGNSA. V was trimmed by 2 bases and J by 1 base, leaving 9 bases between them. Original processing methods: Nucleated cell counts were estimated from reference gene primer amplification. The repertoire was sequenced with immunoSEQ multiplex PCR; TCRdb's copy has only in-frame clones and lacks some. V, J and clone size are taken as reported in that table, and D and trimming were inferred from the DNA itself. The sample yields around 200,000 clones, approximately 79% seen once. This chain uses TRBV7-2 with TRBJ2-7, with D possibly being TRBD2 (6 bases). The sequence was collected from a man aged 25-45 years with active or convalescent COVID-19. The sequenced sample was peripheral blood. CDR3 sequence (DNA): TGTGCCAGCAGCTTACAAAGCGGGTCCTACGAGCAGTACGTC. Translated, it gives CASSLQSGSYEQYV.